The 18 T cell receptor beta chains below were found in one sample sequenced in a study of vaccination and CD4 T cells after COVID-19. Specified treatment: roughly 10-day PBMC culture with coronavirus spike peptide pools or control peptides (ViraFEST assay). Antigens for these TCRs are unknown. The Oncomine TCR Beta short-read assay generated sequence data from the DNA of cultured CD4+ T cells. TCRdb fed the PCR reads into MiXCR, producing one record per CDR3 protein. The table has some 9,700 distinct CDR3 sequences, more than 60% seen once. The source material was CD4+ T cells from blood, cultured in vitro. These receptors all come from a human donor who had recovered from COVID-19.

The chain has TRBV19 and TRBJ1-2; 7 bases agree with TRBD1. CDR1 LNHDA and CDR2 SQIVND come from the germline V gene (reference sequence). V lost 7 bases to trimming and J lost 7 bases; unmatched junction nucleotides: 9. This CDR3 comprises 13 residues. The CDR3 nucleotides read TGTGCCAGTACCCTCGACAGGGAGCGTGGCTACACCTTC. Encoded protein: CASTLDRERGYTF.

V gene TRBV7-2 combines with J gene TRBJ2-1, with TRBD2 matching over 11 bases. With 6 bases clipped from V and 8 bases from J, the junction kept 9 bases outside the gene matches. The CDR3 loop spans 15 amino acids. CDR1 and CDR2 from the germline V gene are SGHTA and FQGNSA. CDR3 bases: TGTGCCAGCAGTACGGGACTAGCGGATTGGTATGAGCAGTTCTTC. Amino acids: CASSTGLADWYEQFF.

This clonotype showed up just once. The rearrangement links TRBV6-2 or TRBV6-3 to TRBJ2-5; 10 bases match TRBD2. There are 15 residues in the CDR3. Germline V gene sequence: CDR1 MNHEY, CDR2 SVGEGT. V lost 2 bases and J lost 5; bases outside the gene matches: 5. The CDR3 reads CASSYASGGSETQYF. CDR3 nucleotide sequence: TGTGCCAGCAGTTACGCTAGCGGGGGATCTGAGACCCAGTACTTC.

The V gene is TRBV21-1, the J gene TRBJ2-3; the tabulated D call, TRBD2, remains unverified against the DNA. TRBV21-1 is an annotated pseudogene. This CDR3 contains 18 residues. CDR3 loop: CASSKSSGRVMGTDTQYF. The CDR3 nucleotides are TGTGCCAGCAGCAAATCAAGCGGGAGGGTGATGGGCACAGATACGCAGTATTTT.

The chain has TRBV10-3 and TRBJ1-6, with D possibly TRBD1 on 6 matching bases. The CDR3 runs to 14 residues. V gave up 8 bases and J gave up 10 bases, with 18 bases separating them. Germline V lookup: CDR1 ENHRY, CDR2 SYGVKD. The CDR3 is CAIWETGSGSPLHF. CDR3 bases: TGTGCCATCTGGGAGACAGGATCCGGATCACCCCTCCACTTT.

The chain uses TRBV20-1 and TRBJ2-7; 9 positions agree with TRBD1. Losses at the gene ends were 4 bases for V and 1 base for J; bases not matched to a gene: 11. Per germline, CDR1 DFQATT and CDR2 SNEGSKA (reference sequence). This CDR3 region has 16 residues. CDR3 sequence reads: CSANPMPGQGSYEQYF. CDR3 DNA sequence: TGCAGTGCTAACCCAATGCCGGGACAGGGATCCTACGAGCAGTACTTC.

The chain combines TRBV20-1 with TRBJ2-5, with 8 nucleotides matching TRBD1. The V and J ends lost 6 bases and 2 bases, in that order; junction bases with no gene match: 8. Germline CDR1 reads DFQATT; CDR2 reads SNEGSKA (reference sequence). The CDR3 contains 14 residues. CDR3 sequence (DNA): TGCAGTGCAGTCCCTGGACAGGGTCAAGAGACCCAGTACTTC. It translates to CSAVPGQGQETQYF.

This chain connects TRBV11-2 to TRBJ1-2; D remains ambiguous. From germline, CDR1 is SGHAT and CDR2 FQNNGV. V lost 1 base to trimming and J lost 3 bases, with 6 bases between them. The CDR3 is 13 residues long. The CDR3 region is CASSLVGDYGYTF. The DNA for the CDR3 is TGTGCCAGCAGCTTAGTGGGAGACTATGGCTACACCTTC. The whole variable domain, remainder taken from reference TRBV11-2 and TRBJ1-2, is EAGVAQSPRYKIIEKRQSVAFWCNPISGHATLYWYQQILGQGPKLLIQFQNNGVVDDSQLPKDRFSAERLKGVDSTLKIQPAKLEDSAVYLCASSLVGDYGYTFGSGTRLTVV.

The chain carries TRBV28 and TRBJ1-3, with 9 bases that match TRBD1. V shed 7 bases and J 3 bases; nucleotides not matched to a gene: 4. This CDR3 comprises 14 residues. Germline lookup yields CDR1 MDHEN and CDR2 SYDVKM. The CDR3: CASTRDRDGNTIYF. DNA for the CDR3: TGTGCCAGCACCCGGGACAGGGATGGAAACACCATATATTTT.

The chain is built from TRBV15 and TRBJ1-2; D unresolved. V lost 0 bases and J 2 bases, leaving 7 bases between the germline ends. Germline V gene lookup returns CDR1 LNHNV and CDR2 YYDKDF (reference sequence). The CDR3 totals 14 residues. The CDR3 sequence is CATSRDQVNYGYTF. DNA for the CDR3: TGTGCCACCAGCAGAGATCAAGTCAACTATGGCTACACCTTC. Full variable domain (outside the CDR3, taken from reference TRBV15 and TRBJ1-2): DAMVIQNPRYQVTQFGKPVTLSCSQTLNHNVMYWYQQKSSQAPKLLFHYYDKDFNNEADTPDNFQSRRPNTSFCFLDIRSPGLGDTAMYLCATSRDQVNYGYTFGSGTRLTVV.

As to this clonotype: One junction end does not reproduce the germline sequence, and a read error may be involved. CDR3 in amino acids: CASGTSGSMAYDEQFF. CDR3 nucleotides: TGCGCCAGCGGGACTAGCGGGAGTATGGCCTACGATGAGCAGTTCTTC. J is TRBJ2-1 and V is TRBV10-2, with 14 positions matching TRBD2. This CDR3 comprises 16 residues. Germline CDR1 is WSHSY and CDR2 is SAAADI.

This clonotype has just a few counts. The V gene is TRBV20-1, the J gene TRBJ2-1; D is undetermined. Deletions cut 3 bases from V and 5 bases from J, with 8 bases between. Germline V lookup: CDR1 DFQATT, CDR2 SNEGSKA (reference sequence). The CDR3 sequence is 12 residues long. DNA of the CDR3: TGCAGTGCTAGCCAGGTTGACAATGAGCAGTTCTTC. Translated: CSASQVDNEQFF.

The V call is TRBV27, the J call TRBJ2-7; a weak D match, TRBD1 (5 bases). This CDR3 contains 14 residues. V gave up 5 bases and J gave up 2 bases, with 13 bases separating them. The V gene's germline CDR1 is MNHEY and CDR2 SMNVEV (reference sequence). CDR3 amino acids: CASSPGAPPYEQYF. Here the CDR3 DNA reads TGTGCCAGCAGTCCTGGGGCCCCTCCCTACGAGCAGTACTTC.

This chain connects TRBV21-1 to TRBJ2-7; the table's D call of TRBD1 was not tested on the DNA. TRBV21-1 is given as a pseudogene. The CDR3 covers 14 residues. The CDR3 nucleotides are TGTGCCAGCAGCGCCACCGGGACAGCCTACGAGCAGTACTTC. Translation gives CASSATGTAYEQYF.

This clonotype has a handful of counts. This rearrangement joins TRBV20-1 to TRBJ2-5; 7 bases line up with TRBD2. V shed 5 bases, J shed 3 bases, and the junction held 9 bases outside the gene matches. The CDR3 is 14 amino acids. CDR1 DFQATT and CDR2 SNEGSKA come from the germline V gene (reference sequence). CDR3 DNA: TGCAGTGCTCCCAGAGCTAGCGGAGAAGAGACCCAGTACTTC. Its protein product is CSAPRASGEETQYF.

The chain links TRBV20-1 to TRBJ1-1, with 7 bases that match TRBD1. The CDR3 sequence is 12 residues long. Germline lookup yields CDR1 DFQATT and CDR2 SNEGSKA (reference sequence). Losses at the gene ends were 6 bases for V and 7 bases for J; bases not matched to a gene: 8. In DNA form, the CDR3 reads TGCAGTGCAGAGCAGGGGGGATATGAAGCTTTCTTT. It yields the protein CSAEQGGYEAFF.

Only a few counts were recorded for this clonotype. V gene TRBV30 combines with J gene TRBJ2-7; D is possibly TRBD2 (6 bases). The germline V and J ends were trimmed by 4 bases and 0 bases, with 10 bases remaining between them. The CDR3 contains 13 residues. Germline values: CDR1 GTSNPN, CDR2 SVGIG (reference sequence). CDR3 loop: CAWTGEASYEQYF. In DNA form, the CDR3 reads TGTGCCTGGACGGGGGAGGCCTCCTACGAGCAGTACTTC.

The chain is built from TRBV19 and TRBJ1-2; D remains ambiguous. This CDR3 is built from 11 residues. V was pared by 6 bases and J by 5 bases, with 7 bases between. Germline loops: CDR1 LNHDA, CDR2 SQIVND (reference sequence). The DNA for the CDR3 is TGTGCCAGTAGGGAAGGATATGGCTACACCTTC. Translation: CASREGYGYTF.